These 16 T cell receptor beta chains share one sample of origin, sequenced in a study of tumor-infiltrating lymphocytes in primary liver carcinoma. Alongside blood RNA obtained from unsorted whole blood, germline DNA was also extracted. The researchers produced TCR beta cDNA from 400 to 650 ng total RNA with a constant-region primer. The TCR beta library was amplified through three nested multiplex PCR rounds in a modified ARM-PCR procedure. PCR rounds one and two used TRBV1-TRBV30 forward primers with a C-beta reverse primer for around 11 cycles each. TCRdb recomputed calls from the multiplex PCR reads with MiXCR, one row per CDR3 protein. The repertoire includes approximately 210,000 distinct CDR3 sequences, less than 65% of them detected once, and around 7.1% sits in the top ten. The specimen was peripheral blood. Source of these receptors: a woman aged 55-69 years with primary liver carcinoma and hepatitis B virus infection.

Points on this clonotype: Being one base from a much bigger clone, this may be a read error. The chain employs TRBV5-6 and TRBJ1-1; no clear D gene. CDR1 SGHDT and CDR2 YYEEEE come from the germline V gene. There are 13 residues in the CDR3. CDR3 nucleotide sequence: TGTGCCAGAAGCTTGGTGACGGGCACTGAAGCTTTCTTT. Protein product: CARSLVTGTEAFF.

Worth noting for this clonotype: An end of the junction does not agree with germline; a read error may underlie this. The V call is TRBV11-2, the J call TRBJ2-2; TRBD1 matches 8 bases. CDR3 length: 14 residues. Germline CDR1 and CDR2: SGHAT and FQNNGV. In nucleotides, the CDR3 is TGTGCCAGCAGCTCAGGACAGGGCGCTGGGGTGCTGGTTTTT. Its translation: CASSSGQGAGVLVF.

With regard to this clonotype: Possible read error: a much larger clone is one base away. This rearrangement joins TRBV5-5 to TRBJ1-1; the D is unclear. CDR1 and CDR2 from the germline V gene are SGHKS and YYEKEE (reference sequence). The CDR3 has 14 residues. The CDR3 sequence is CASSLGSANTEVFF. CDR3 nucleotides: TGTGCCAGCAGCCTGGGGTCGGCGAACACTGAAGTTTTCTTT.

Comments on this clonotype: A much larger clone sits a single nucleotide away, making a read error possible. This chain connects TRBV6-1 to TRBJ2-3; tentatively, D is TRBD1 (5 bases). The DNA end is more similar to TRBJ1-5, so the J call may be wrong. The CDR3 spans 16 residues. From germline, CDR1 is MNHNS and CDR2 SASEGT. CDR3 protein: CASSPRGLGGGDTQHF. CDR3 DNA: TGTGCCAGCAGTCCCCGGGGGTTGGGCGGAGGAGATACGCAGCATTTT.

This clonotype is a singleton in its sample. This sequence may be a read error, since a much larger clone differs from it by one base. This chain links TRBV12-3 or TRBV12-4 with TRBJ1-5, with no clear D. The V end was cut by 3 bases, the J end by 1 base, with 10 bases between. There are 15 residues in the CDR3. For the CDR3, the DNA is TGTGCCAGCAGTTTTATGACACCAAGCAATCAGCCCCAGCATTTT. Amino acids: CASSFMTPSNQPQHF.

Details on this clonotype: A junction boundary mismatches the germline segment, possibly from a read error. The rearrangement joins TRBV11-3 to TRBJ2-3, with TRBD2 identical over 12 bases. Looked up from germline, CDR1 is SGHNT and CDR2 is YENEEA. CDR3 length equals 19 residues. The CDR3 loop is CASGFINSGLAGPTDTQYF. CDR3 sequence (DNA): TGTGCCAGCGGCTTCATCAACTCCGGACTAGCGGGGCCCACAGATACGCAATATTTT.

This clonotype was detected many times. The rearrangement joins TRBV6-6 to TRBJ2-5; tentatively, D is TRBD2 (6 bases). Germline loops: CDR1 MNHNY, CDR2 SVGAGI (reference sequence). The CDR3 contains 15 residues. V gave up 0 bases and J gave up 5 bases, with 13 bases separating them. The CDR3 DNA is TGTGCCAGCAGTTACTCGTCCGCGGGGCGGGAGACCCAGTACTTC. Amino acids: CASSYSSAGRETQYF.

About this clonotype: The junction departs from germline at one end; a sequencing error may be responsible. The rearrangement links TRBV29-1 to TRBJ1-3; D might be TRBD1 (6 bases). The CDR3 sequence is 14 residues long. Germline V lookup: CDR1 SQVTM, CDR2 ANQGSEA. DNA of the CDR3: TGCAGCGTAGATGGGACATGGTCTGGAAACTCCATATATTTT. This translates into CSVDGTWSGNSIYF.

The chain links TRBV19 to TRBJ2-2; D remains unclear. Deletions cut 1 base from V and 8 bases from J, with 5 bases between. Germline assignment: CDR1 LNHDA and CDR2 SQIVND (reference sequence). The CDR3 has 12 residues. The CDR3 DNA sequence: TGTGCCAGTAGTATAGGAAGAGGGGAGCTGTTTTTT. Its translation is CASSIGRGELFF.

The chain combines TRBV7-8 with TRBJ1-2; weak D call: TRBD1 (5 bases). Trimming shortened V by 6 bases and J by 7 bases, and 21 bases separated the two germline ends. The CDR3 covers 15 residues. CDR1 and CDR2 (germline): SGHVS, FQNEAQ. The CDR3: CASSSTFQGTGGYTF. CDR3 coding DNA: TGTGCCAGCAGTTCTACCTTTCAGGGAACGGGTGGCTACACCTTC.

This clonotype was seen a handful of times. The rearrangement joins TRBV7-9 to TRBJ2-3; no clear D gene. Deletions cut 5 bases from V and 0 bases from J, with 12 bases between. Germline-derived CDR1 and CDR2 are SEHNR and FQNEAQ (reference sequence). The CDR3 sequence is 15 residues long. CDR3 bases: TGTGCCAGCAGCCCCTGGGCCTTGAGCACAGATACGCAGTATTTT. Translating gives CASSPWALSTDTQYF.

For this clonotype: The CDR3 end shows no conserved phenylalanine or tryptophan, and so a read error is likely. The DNA of the CDR3 is TGTGCCAGTAGCTTAAGTGGCGGGGTTGGGGCTTTCATT. Protein product: CASSLSGGVGAFI. The chain joins TRBV11-1 to TRBJ1-1; unclear D gene. The CDR3 is 13 amino acids. The germline V gene encodes CDR1 SGHAT and CDR2 FQDESV (reference sequence).

For this clonotype: The final CDR3 position lacks the conserved phenylalanine or tryptophan, pointing to a likely read error. The V gene is TRBV11-2, the J gene TRBJ2-3, with D maybe TRBD2 (6 bases). Looked up from germline, CDR1 is SGHAT and CDR2 is FQNNGV. There are 15 residues in the CDR3. CDR3 DNA: TGTACCAGCAGCTTCGGGGGTTGGGGCACAGATACGCAGTATCTT. This sequence encodes CTSSFGGWGTDTQYL.

Remarks on this clonotype: A much larger clone differs from this one at a single base, so this may be a read error. The V gene is TRBV7-9, the J gene TRBJ2-1; perhaps TRBD2 as D (6 bases). CDR1 is SEHNR and CDR2 is FQNEAQ in the germline V gene (reference sequence). Trimming cost V 6 bases and J 2 bases, with 11 bases left between them. This CDR3 contains 14 residues. CDR3 nucleotide sequence: TGTGCCAGCAGTCCGAGACTAGCCTACAATGAGCAGTTCTTC. Translated: CASSPRLAYNEQFF.

This clonotype was observed a handful of times. The chain combines TRBV6-1 with TRBJ1-3; D is undetermined. The CDR3 consists of 17 residues. Germline V CDR1 and CDR2: MNHNS, SASEGT. Trimming cost V 2 bases and J 4 bases, with 18 bases left between them. CDR3 amino acids: CASSEWGAKMSGNTIYF. For the CDR3, the DNA is TGTGCCAGCAGTGAATGGGGTGCGAAGATGTCGGGAAACACCATATATTTT.

The chain joins TRBV11-2 to TRBJ2-7; perhaps TRBD2 as D (6 bases). Looked up from germline, CDR1 is SGHAT and CDR2 is FQNNGV. The CDR3 extends over 13 amino acids. Trimming removed 6 bases at V and 11 bases at J, with 20 bases between. CDR3 sequence: CASRHTGRLEKYF. Written as DNA, the CDR3 is TGTGCCAGCAGGCACACGGGGAGGCTTGAGAAGTACTTC. Variable domain in full (rest from reference TRBV11-2 and TRBJ2-7): EAGVAQSPRYKIIEKRQSVAFWCNPISGHATLYWYQQILGQGPKLLIQFQNNGVVDDSQLPKDRFSAERLKGVDSTLKIQPAKLEDSAVYLCASRHTGRLEKYFGPGTRLTVT.